The rows below give T cell receptor beta chains drawn from one sample of a study of Graves' ophthalmopathy and Graves' hyperthyroidism. TCRdb analysed the multiplex PCR reads with MiXCR anew, one entry per CDR3 protein. In the table there are about 400,000 distinct CDR3 sequences, 15% to 17% of which are singletons. Sequencing input: peripheral blood. These receptors were collected from a woman in her late teens or twenties with stable Graves' hyperthyroidism. CDR3s include the opening cysteine and the closing phenylalanine or tryptophan. D genes are given only for firm matches. Not all rows give a size; the values are once, few, many and, for expanded clones, a class.

clone size	V gene	D gene	J gene	CDR3 length	CDR3 protein	CDR3 DNA
.	TRBV11-1	TRBD1	TRBJ2-2	17	CASSLSPRTGVTGELFF	TGTGCCAGCAGCTTAAGTCCTAGGACAGGCGTCACCGGGGAGCTGTTTTTT
many	TRBV28	.	TRBJ2-7	17	CASSLNSLGSQPYEQYF	TGTGCCAGCAGTTTAAATTCGCTAGGGTCTCAGCCCTACGAGCAGTACTTC
many	TRBV9	.	TRBJ1-1	15	CASSVVGGLDTEAFF	TGTGCCAGCAGCGTAGTCGGAGGCTTGGACACTGAAGCTTTCTTT
many	TRBV5-1	TRBD1	TRBJ1-1	17	CASSLAAGGVVNTEAFF	TGCGCCAGCAGCTTGGCAGCAGGGGGGGTGGTAAACACTGAAGCTTTCTTT
many	TRBV29-1	.	TRBJ1-2	12	CSVTETNYGYTF	TGCAGCGTTACGGAGACTAACTATGGCTACACCTTC
.	TRBV12-3/TRBV12-4	.	TRBJ2-2	12	CASSRSGGELFF	TGTGCCAGCTCCAGGTCGGGCGGGGAGCTGTTTTTT
many	TRBV11-2	.	TRBJ2-2	17	CASSLDSGRANTGELFF	TGTGCCAGCAGCTTAGATTCGGGCAGAGCGAACACCGGGGAGCTGTTTTTT
.	TRBV14	TRBD1	TRBJ1-2	15	CASSQGGQGRYGYTF	TGTGCCAGCAGCCAAGGGGGACAGGGGAGATATGGCTACACCTTC
.	TRBV6-5	.	TRBJ2-5	14	CASSSYREQETQYF	TGTGCCAGCAGTTCGTACAGAGAACAAGAGACCCAGTACTTC
few	TRBV6-5	TRBD2	TRBJ2-7	16	CASSWGTSSRDYEQYF	TGTGCCAGCAGTTGGGGGACTAGTTCAAGGGACTACGAGCAGTACTTC
few	TRBV19	.	TRBJ2-7	15	CASNRVGGTAYEQYF	TGTGCCAGTAACAGGGTCGGGGGGACGGCCTACGAGCAGTACTTC
many	TRBV14	.	TRBJ1-3	15	CASSLLRGDGNTIYF	TGTGCCAGCAGCCTGCTCAGGGGAGATGGAAACACCATATATTTT
many	TRBV6-1	.	TRBJ2-5	12	CASKEGEGTQYF	TGTGCCAGCAAGGAGGGAGAGGGGACCCAGTACTTC
many	TRBV12-5	.	TRBJ1-1	17	CASGLVKKRIRNTEAFF	TGTGCTAGTGGTTTGGTAAAAAAGAGGATAAGGAACACTGAAGCTTTCTTT
many	TRBV7-2	TRBD1	TRBJ1-2	17	CASSFVIGTGGSDGYTF	TGTGCCAGCAGCTTCGTGATTGGGACAGGGGGCTCGGATGGCTACACCTTC
many	TRBV12-3/TRBV12-4	TRBD2	TRBJ2-5	13	CASSGEGLETQYF	TGTGCCAGCAGTGGGGAGGGGCTAGAGACCCAGTACTTC
many	TRBV20-1	TRBD1	TRBJ2-7	13	CSALGDRGYEQYF	TGCAGTGCTCTGGGGGACAGGGGTTACGAGCAGTACTTC
many	TRBV12-3/TRBV12-4	TRBD1	TRBJ2-7	14	CASSFRTGPGEQYF	TGTGCCAGCAGTTTCCGGACAGGCCCCGGCGAGCAGTACTTC
.	TRBV15	.	TRBJ1-1	16	CATSRDQVGGNTEAFF	TGTGCCACCAGCAGAGATCAAGTGGGGGGGAACACTGAAGCTTTCTTT
many	TRBV28	.	TRBJ1-2	13	CASRQEGDYGYTF	TGTGCCAGCAGGCAGGAGGGCGACTATGGCTACACCTTC
many	TRBV24-1	TRBD1	TRBJ2-7	14	CATSGAGGPYEQYF	TGTGCCACCAGTGGGGCAGGGGGTCCCTACGAGCAGTACTTC
many	TRBV9	TRBD1	TRBJ2-5	14	CASSVDRGKETQYF	TGTGCCAGCAGCGTAGACAGGGGAAAAGAGACCCAGTACTTC
.	TRBV2	TRBD1	TRBJ1-1	16	CASRQGTGGDEAEAFF	TGTGCCAGCAGGCAGGGGACAGGGGGTGATGAGGCTGAAGCTTTCTTT
.	TRBV29-1	TRBD2	TRBJ2-7	14	CSVREAASISEQYF	TGCAGCGTCCGGGAGGCAGCTTCTATTTCCGAGCAGTACTTC
many	TRBV19	TRBD1	TRBJ2-2	13	CASSRQGAGELFF	TGTGCCAGTAGTCGACAGGGGGCCGGGGAGCTGTTTTTT
many	TRBV19	.	TRBJ1-1	12	CASSMQYSEAFF	TGTGCCAGTAGTATGCAGTACTCTGAAGCTTTCTTT
many	TRBV12-3/TRBV12-4	.	TRBJ1-2	14	CASSLGQIAYGYTF	TGTGCCAGCAGTTTAGGACAGATCGCATATGGCTACACCTTC
many	TRBV6-1	.	TRBJ2-7	14	CASSKTPTGGEQYF	TGTGCCAGCAGTAAAACCCCGACAGGTGGCGAGCAGTACTTC
few	TRBV20-1	.	TRBJ2-7	14	CSARFSRAWGEQYF	TGCAGTGCTAGATTTTCCCGGGCTTGGGGCGAGCAGTACTTC
many	TRBV12-3/TRBV12-4	.	TRBJ1-6	15	CASSSGQRYNSPLHF	TGTGCCAGCAGTTCCGGACAGCGGTATAATTCACCCCTCCACTTT
.	TRBV6-2/TRBV6-3	.	TRBJ1-6	13	CASSYSHNSPLHF	TGTGCCAGCAGTTACTCGCATAATTCACCCCTCCACTTT
.	TRBV10-3	TRBD1	TRBJ1-5	14	CAISYRDREQPQHF	TGTGCCATCAGTTACCGGGACAGGGAGCAGCCCCAGCATTTT
many	TRBV20-1	.	TRBJ1-6	13	CSARVTGNSPLHF	TGCAGTGCTAGAGTGACAGGAAATTCACCCCTCCACTTT
.	TRBV7-9	TRBD1	TRBJ2-5	15	CASSSISGGSETQYF	TGTGCCAGCAGCTCGATCTCAGGGGGCTCGGAGACCCAGTACTTC
many	TRBV11-3	.	TRBJ1-3	16	CASSSIRGGFGNTIYF	TGTGCCAGCAGCTCGATAAGGGGAGGTTTCGGAAACACCATATATTTT
many	TRBV19	.	TRBJ1-1	12	CASSGYAYEAFF	TGTGCCAGTAGTGGATACGCCTATGAAGCTTTCTTT
many	TRBV6-1	.	TRBJ2-7	14	CASSTGTMNYEQYF	TGTGCCAGCAGTACCGGGACAATGAACTACGAGCAGTACTTC
.	TRBV4-2	TRBD1	TRBJ1-5	14	CASSPAGGYQPQHF	TGTGCCAGCAGCCCGGCAGGGGGCTATCAGCCCCAGCATTTT
few	TRBV7-3	TRBD1	TRBJ1-2	16	CASSLNGDRGDDGYTF	TGTGCCAGCAGCTTAAACGGGGACAGGGGGGACGATGGCTACACCTTC
many	TRBV6-1	.	TRBJ1-6	12	CASSEARAPLHF	TGTGCCAGCAGTGAAGCAAGGGCTCCCCTCCACTTT
.	TRBV5-1	TRBD2	TRBJ2-7	15	CASSLSTSGTNEQYF	TGCGCCAGCAGCTTGTCGACTAGCGGGACCAACGAGCAGTACTTC
many	TRBV6-5	.	TRBJ1-1	15	CASSSTRQTNTEAFF	TGTGCCAGCAGTTCGACCCGACAGACGAACACTGAAGCTTTCTTT
many	TRBV13	.	TRBJ2-7	14	CASSLGDTTYEQYF	TGTGCCAGCAGCTTAGGGGACACCACCTACGAGCAGTACTTC
.	TRBV24-1	.	TRBJ2-4	13	CATSEAGTRIKYF	TGTGCCACCAGTGAAGCCGGGACAAGGATTAAGTACTTC
.	TRBV4-3	.	TRBJ2-5	16	CASSQGWAGAQETQYF	TGCGCCAGCAGCCAAGGTTGGGCAGGGGCGCAAGAGACCCAGTACTTC
many	TRBV7-3	TRBD2	TRBJ2-5	14	CASSRGGAEETQYF	TGTGCCAGCAGCCGCGGGGGGGCGGAAGAGACCCAGTACTTC
.	TRBV7-2	TRBD2	TRBJ2-5	15	CASSSRLTSAETQYF	TGTGCCAGCAGCTCGCGACTTACTAGCGCCGAGACCCAGTACTTC
many	TRBV24-1	TRBD1	TRBJ2-2	17	CATSDPQGTANTGELFF	TGTGCCACCAGTGATCCGCAGGGGACAGCGAACACCGGGGAGCTGTTTTTT
.	TRBV6-2/TRBV6-3	.	TRBJ1-1	13	CASRATGRTEAFF	TGTGCCAGCAGAGCTACAGGGCGCACTGAAGCTTTCTTT
many	TRBV2	TRBD1	TRBJ2-5	13	CASGQGSQETQYF	TGTGCCAGTGGACAGGGGAGCCAAGAGACCCAGTACTTC
few	TRBV6-5	.	TRBJ1-5	15	CASSYSDMSNQPQHF	TGTGCCAGCAGTTACTCGGACATGAGCAATCAGCCCCAGCATTTT
few	TRBV4-1	.	TRBJ1-2	13	CASSQEQYYGYTF	TGCGCCAGCAGCCAAGAGCAGTACTATGGCTACACCTTC
many	TRBV29-1	.	TRBJ1-1	13	CSVASRVNTEAFF	TGCAGCGTTGCTTCGAGGGTGAACACTGAAGCTTTCTTT
many	TRBV19	.	TRBJ2-7	15	CATAPRGRSSYEQYF	TGTGCCACCGCCCCAAGGGGGAGGAGTTCCTACGAGCAGTACTTC
.	TRBV7-2	TRBD1	TRBJ1-6	15	CASSLATGFDSPLHF	TGTGCCAGCAGCTTAGCGACAGGGTTTGATTCACCCCTCCACTTT
many	TRBV6-2/TRBV6-3	TRBD1	TRBJ1-5	14	CASSRTGGHQPQHF	TGTGCCAGCAGCAGGACAGGGGGCCATCAGCCCCAGCATTTT
.	TRBV6-4	.	TRBJ2-7	15	CASRDSGTTSYEQYF	TGTGCCAGCAGAGACTCCGGGACAACCTCCTACGAGCAGTACTTC
many	TRBV24-1	TRBD1	TRBJ2-5	17	CATSDNTPGQGLETQYF	TGTGCCACCAGTGATAACACCCCGGGACAGGGTTTGGAGACCCAGTACTTC
many	TRBV7-9	.	TRBJ1-5	15	CASSADSLVGQPQHF	TGTGCCAGCAGCGCTGACAGTCTGGTAGGACAGCCCCAGCATTTT